Each of the 15 T cell receptor beta chains below was sequenced from the same sample in a study of vaccination and CD4 T cells after COVID-19. TCRdb reanalysed the PCR reads using MiXCR and keeps one entry per CDR3 protein. The sample lists about 21,000 distinct CDR3 sequences; under 75% were seen once. Here the sequenced sample was CD4+ T cells from blood, taken before SARS-CoV-2 vaccination. These receptors all come from a human donor who had recovered from COVID-19.

V gene TRBV20-1 combines with J gene TRBJ2-3, with 10 bases lining up with TRBD2. This CDR3 is built from 17 residues. V shed 0 bases, J shed 4 bases, and the junction held 10 bases outside the gene matches. Germline CDR1 DFQATT, CDR2 SNEGSKA (reference sequence). CDR3 sequence: CSARDQGAGGPSDTQYF. The DNA for the CDR3 is TGCAGTGCTAGAGATCAGGGAGCGGGAGGGCCCTCAGATACGCAGTATTTT.

CDR3 sequence: CASSGAWGEMNTEAFF. DNA of the CDR3: TGTGCCAGCAGTGGCGCCTGGGGTGAAATGAACACTGAAGCTTTCTTT. The chain uses TRBV11-2 and TRBJ1-1, with unresolved D. Germline V gene lookup returns CDR1 SGHAT and CDR2 FQNNGV. The CDR3 totals 16 residues. V lost 6 bases and J lost 0, with 17 bases in between.

This rearrangement joins TRBV6-1 to TRBJ1-6; 9 bases fit TRBD1. Germline CDR1 and CDR2: MNHNS and SASEGT. V lost 6 bases, J lost 11 bases, and 11 bases stayed unmatched. The CDR3 consists of 15 residues. The CDR3 DNA reads as TGTGCCAGCAGACCTTCCGGGACAGGGAGGCCACCCCTCCACTTT. This translates into CASRPSGTGRPPLHF.

V gene TRBV28 combines with J gene TRBJ1-2; the D is unclear. The V end was cut by 6 bases, the J end by 2 bases, with 13 bases between. In germline, CDR1 is MDHEN, CDR2 SYDVKM. CDR3 size: 14 residues. DNA for the CDR3: TGTGCCAGCAGCAAAAGACCCTTAAACTATGGCTACACCTTC. It translates to CASSKRPLNYGYTF.

In this sample, this clonotype turned up a few times. V is TRBV19 and J is TRBJ1-5; D call uncertain. Germline CDR1 and CDR2: LNHDA and SQIVND (reference sequence). V gave up 0 bases and J gave up 7 bases, with 7 bases separating them. This CDR3 has 13 amino acids. The CDR3 DNA is TGTGCCAGTAGTATAGAGGGGATACAGCCCCAGCATTTT. Protein: CASSIEGIQPQHF.

The sample holds a few counts of this clonotype. This chain connects TRBV10-3 to TRBJ2-2, with TRBD2 matching 10 bases. V lost 2 bases, J lost 2 bases, and 2 bases stayed unmatched. Germline loops: CDR1 ENHRY, CDR2 SYGVKD. The CDR3 covers 16 residues. The CDR3 sequence: CAISEGLAVNTGELFF. The CDR3 coding sequence is TGTGCCATCAGTGAGGGACTAGCGGTAAACACCGGGGAGCTGTTTTTT.

The J gene is TRBJ2-3, the V gene TRBV7-9; D not certain. Germline V gives CDR1 SEHNR, CDR2 FQNEAQ (reference sequence). V lost 3 bases to trimming and J lost 9 bases, with 10 bases between them. The CDR3 is 12 residues long. For the CDR3, the DNA is TGTGCCAGCAGCTTTTCACTGGGAACGCAGTATTTT. It translates to CASSFSLGTQYF.

The V and J genes are TRBV6-1 and TRBJ2-5; D gene ambiguous. This CDR3 has 12 amino acids. V lost 7 bases and J lost 5, with 11 bases in between. Germline V gene lookup returns CDR1 MNHNS and CDR2 SASEGT. The CDR3 region is CASTNSGETQYF. CDR3 DNA sequence: TGTGCCAGCACCAACTCTGGGGAGACCCAGTACTTC.

This chain joins TRBV6-1 and TRBJ2-1; perhaps TRBD2 as D (7 bases). The CDR3 length is 11 residues. Trimming left V 7 bases short and J 15 bases short, with 16 bases between. Germline V gene data show CDR1 as MNHNS and CDR2 as SASEGT. In DNA form, the CDR3 reads TGTGCCAGCACCAACGGGGGGCAGGGGTTCTTC. It encodes CASTNGGQGFF.

The sample holds a few counts of this clonotype. The chain has TRBV6-1 and TRBJ2-5; 9 positions match TRBD2. V lost 7 bases and J lost 4; bases outside the gene matches: 10. Germline V lookup: CDR1 MNHNS, CDR2 SASEGT. CDR3 length: 15 amino acids. Here the CDR3 DNA reads TGTGCCAGCACCCAGTCGACTAGCGGTTCAGAGACCCAGTACTTC. Its protein product is CASTQSTSGSETQYF.

This clonotype has more than one count but fewer than ten. This chain links TRBV7-2 with TRBJ2-5; D is uncertain. The CDR3 loop spans 15 amino acids. Germline values: CDR1 SGHTA, CDR2 FQGNSA. Trimming took 2 bases from V and 2 from J, leaving 12 bases between them. The CDR3 spells CASSLRWAEQETQYF. DNA for the CDR3: TGTGCCAGCAGCTTAAGATGGGCGGAGCAAGAGACCCAGTACTTC.

This chain uses TRBV7-2 with TRBJ2-5, with D perhaps being TRBD1 or TRBD2 (6 bases each). The CDR3 spans 18 residues. V was clipped by 2 bases and J by 4 bases, with 23 bases between them. CDR1 and CDR2 from the germline V gene are SGHTA and FQGNSA. CDR3 DNA: TGTGCCAGCAGCTTATTGAGAGTCCGGCAGGGGAGGCGAGAGACCCAGTACTTC. This sequence encodes CASSLLRVRQGRRETQYF.

This clonotype was counted between two and nine times. This chain connects TRBV6-2 or TRBV6-3 to TRBJ1-1; a weak D match, TRBD1 (6 bases). There are 12 residues in the CDR3. Germline loops: CDR1 MNHEY, CDR2 SVGEGT. V lost 6 bases to trimming and J lost 10 bases, with 15 bases between them. The CDR3 DNA is TGTGCCAGCAGATCCGGGACAAAAAGAGCTTTCTTT. This codes for CASRSGTKRAFF.

V and J are TRBV29-1 and TRBJ2-3; a possible D gene is TRBD1 (5 bases). The V gene's germline CDR1 is SQVTM and CDR2 ANQGSEA. Between the trimmed V and J ends, which lost 5 bases and 1 base, there was a span of 13 bases. This CDR3 is 14 amino acids long. The DNA of the CDR3 is TGCAGCGTTTTGGAGCAACAGGGCACAGATACGCAGTATTTT. Translating gives CSVLEQQGTDTQYF.

The chain joins TRBV11-2 to TRBJ1-2; 9 bases are a match to TRBD1. Trimming took 5 bases from V and 5 from J; bases not matched to a gene: 12. The V gene's germline CDR1 is SGHAT and CDR2 FQNNGV. CDR3 length: 16 residues. DNA of the CDR3: TGTGCCAGCAGCGACCGACGGGACAGGGATGGATATGGCTACACCTTC. Translated, it gives CASSDRRDRDGYGYTF.